The 17 T cell receptor beta chains below were found in one sample sequenced in a study of beta chain features in type 1 diabetes. Expressed TCRB transcripts were sequenced after all isolated RNA was converted to cDNA. The repertoire was sequenced with immunoSEQ multiplex PCR; TCRdb's copy has only in-frame clones and lacks some. In the table there are approximately 380,000 clones, approximately 15% of which are singletons. The sample taken for sequencing was naive CD4+ T cells from blood. These receptors were taken from a woman between 18 and 29 years old in good health.

The J gene is TRBJ2-1, the V gene TRBV2, with 9 bases identical to TRBD1. Germline V gene data show CDR1 as SNHLY and CDR2 as FYNNEI. J lost 9 bases, V lost 2 bases, and 8 bases had no gene match. The CDR3 has 15 amino acids. The chain's CDR3 is CASSEWTGALSEQFF. The CDR3 bases are TGTGCCAGCAGTGAATGGACAGGGGCCCTAAGTGAGCAGTTCTTC.

The chain combines TRBV9 with TRBJ2-1, with D tentatively TRBD2 (5 bases). V lost 2 bases to trimming and J lost 1 base, with 13 bases between them. Germline V gene sequence: CDR1 SGDLS, CDR2 YYNGEE. The CDR3 extends over 16 amino acids. In DNA, the CDR3 is TGTGCCAGCAGCGTTTCGGGAAGTTGGTCCTACAATGAGCAGTTCTTC. Translating it yields CASSVSGSWSYNEQFF.

The chain recombines TRBV11-2 with TRBJ2-5; the match to TRBD1 covers 8 bases. The CDR3 has 15 amino acids. The germline CDR1 and CDR2 sequences are SGHAT and FQNNGV. Trimming removed 5 bases from V and 4 bases from J; junction bases left unmatched: 9. The CDR3 DNA follows: TGTGCCAGCAGCCCGTCGACAGGGGTTGCAGAGACCCAGTACTTC. Amino acid sequence: CASSPSTGVAETQYF.

This clone was seen only a few times. The chain joins TRBV29-1 to TRBJ2-1, with TRBD1 matching 9 bases. The CDR3 runs to 16 residues. Trimming took 5 bases from V and 5 from J; bases not matched to a gene: 13. Germline lookup yields CDR1 SQVTM and CDR2 ANQGSEA. The chain's CDR3 is CSVSWGTGSLDNEQFF. The CDR3 bases are TGCAGCGTTTCCTGGGGGACAGGGTCTCTAGACAATGAGCAGTTCTTC.

This clone appeared a few times. CDR3 amino acids: CASSLGGGEKTQYF. For the CDR3, the DNA is TGTGCCAGCAGCTTGGGCGGAGGGGAGAAGACCCAGTACTTC. The genes are TRBV5-4 and TRBJ2-5, with D possibly matching TRBD2 (6 bases). CDR3 length: 14 amino acids. V lost 0 bases and J 6 bases, leaving 12 bases between the germline ends. Per germline, CDR1 SGHNT and CDR2 YYREEE (reference sequence).

A few counts support this clone. The rearrangement uses TRBV28 and TRBJ1-3; 7 positions agree with TRBD1. The V and J ends lost 0 bases and 7 bases, in that order; junction bases with no gene match: 3. This CDR3 has 14 residues. Germline assignment: CDR1 MDHEN and CDR2 SYDVKM. The CDR3 loop reads CASSLWSRGNTIYF. The CDR3 region has the DNA TGTGCCAGCAGTTTATGGAGCAGGGGGAACACCATATATTTT.

V and J are TRBV5-1 and TRBJ2-4, with a possible D match to TRBD1 (6 bases). The CDR3 extends over 16 amino acids. V lost 0 bases to trimming and J lost 0 bases, with 10 bases between them. Germline CDR1 is SGHRS and CDR2 is YFSETQ. CDR3 coding DNA: TGCGCCAGCAGCTTGGGGACAGTTCTAGCCAAAAACATTCAGTACTTC. As protein: CASSLGTVLAKNIQYF.

This clone has a handful of counts. Other DNA sequences in this specimen translate into the identical CDR3. The gene calls are TRBV7-9 and TRBJ2-3; 11 bases map to TRBD2. Germline V gene sequence: CDR1 SEHNR, CDR2 FQNEAQ (reference sequence). V was clipped by 5 bases and J by 2 bases; unmatched bases: 6. This CDR3 is built from 16 residues. The chain's CDR3 is CASSPGTSGHTDTQYF. In DNA, the CDR3 is TGTGCCAGCAGCCCCGGGACTAGCGGACACACAGATACGCAGTATTTT.

This rearrangement joins TRBV13 to TRBJ2-1; the match to TRBD2 covers 10 bases. CDR3 length equals 14 residues. Trimming removed 4 bases from V and 9 bases from J; junction bases left unmatched: 6. CDR1 and CDR2 from the germline V gene are PRHDT and FYEKMQ (reference sequence). CDR3 protein: CASSWASGSGEQFF. As DNA, the CDR3 is TGTGCCAGCAGCTGGGCTAGCGGGAGCGGTGAGCAGTTCTTC.

The chain links TRBV28 to TRBJ1-2; 7 bases line up with TRBD1. J gave up 4 bases and V 5 bases, and 10 bases lay outside the gene matches. Germline CDR1 reads MDHEN; CDR2 reads SYDVKM. The CDR3 sequence is 15 residues long. CDR3 DNA: TGTGCCAGCAGTACACTCGGACAGGCGTTCTATGGCTACACCTTC. Amino acid sequence: CASSTLGQAFYGYTF.

This clone occurred a few times. The genes are TRBV30 and TRBJ2-5; tentative D call: TRBD1 (6 bases). The CDR3 sequence is 14 residues long. Germline V gives CDR1 GTSNPN, CDR2 SVGIG (reference sequence). Trimming shortened V by 6 bases and J by 2 bases, and 16 bases separated the two germline ends. This CDR3 reads CACYVGASQETQYF. Written as DNA, the CDR3 is TGTGCCTGTTATGTGGGGGCTTCACAAGAGACCCAGTACTTC.

This clone was counted only a few times. This chain links TRBV1 with TRBJ2-5; no DNA check was done on the table's D call, TRBD1. TRBV1 is deemed a pseudogene. The CDR3 length is 19 residues. The CDR3 loop reads CTSSQHSPDSRTGQETQYF. CDR3 in DNA: TGCACCAGCAGCCAACACAGTCCCGACTCCCGGACAGGACAAGAGACCCAGTACTTC.

This clone has only a few counts. Within the sample, other DNA sequences also encode this same CDR3. The chain carries TRBV18 and TRBJ2-1, with 12 bases fitting TRBD2. Trimming at V came to 1 base and at J to 5 bases, leaving 0 bases not matched to a gene. The CDR3 length is 15 residues. Germline V CDR1 and CDR2: KGHSH, LQKENI. Here the CDR3 reads CASSPRLAGDNEQFF. In nucleotides, the CDR3 is TGTGCCAGCTCACCACGACTAGCGGGAGACAATGAGCAGTTCTTC.

This clone was seen a handful of times. The same CDR3 arises from other DNA sequences in this sample as well. This sequence joins TRBV30 and TRBJ2-1; 8 bases fit TRBD2. The CDR3 spans 14 residues. Germline CDR1 reads GTSNPN; CDR2 reads SVGIG (reference sequence). The trim removed 0 bases at V and 6 bases at J, leaving 4 bases unmatched. CDR3: CAWSVTSGSNEQFF. The CDR3 DNA follows: TGTGCCTGGAGTGTAACTAGCGGAAGCAATGAGCAGTTCTTC. The whole variable domain, remainder taken from reference TRBV30 and TRBJ2-1, is SQTIHQWPATLVQPVGSPLSLECTVEGTSNPNLYWYRQAAGRGLQLLFYSVGIGQISSEVPQNLSASRPQDRQFILSSKKLLLSDSGFYLCAWSVTSGSNEQFFGPGTRLTVL.

This clone has just a few counts. This sequence joins TRBV28 and TRBJ2-3; 8 bases are shared with TRBD1. Germline V lookup: CDR1 MDHEN, CDR2 SYDVKM. This CDR3 has 16 amino acids. V lost 8 bases to trimming and J lost 0 bases; unmatched junction nucleotides: 10. The CDR3 bases are TGTGCCAGCGTGCCTCTTGGACAGGGAAGCACAGATACGCAGTATTTT. Encoded protein: CASVPLGQGSTDTQYF.

This clone came up a few times. The rearrangement joins TRBV11-1 to TRBJ2-3; 11 nucleotides align to TRBD2. The CDR3 covers 15 residues. The germline gives CDR1 SGHAT, CDR2 FQDESV (reference sequence). Germline trimming cut 4 bases from V and 7 bases from J; bases unmatched to any gene: 7. CDR3 sequence: CASSSTSGKRNTQYF. The CDR3 DNA is TGTGCCAGCAGCTCGACTAGCGGGAAGCGAAATACGCAGTATTTT.

This clone was counted only a few times. The genes are TRBV5-1 and TRBJ2-1; TRBD2 matches 7 bases. V was pared by 4 bases and J by 0 bases, with 7 bases of the junction left unmatched. The CDR3 extends over 16 amino acids. CDR1 and CDR2 from the germline V gene are SGHRS and YFSETQ. The CDR3 loop reads CASSVTSLSSYNEQFF. CDR3 coding DNA: TGCGCCAGCAGCGTGACTAGCTTGAGCTCCTACAATGAGCAGTTCTTC.